This T cell receptor (beta chain) is from a study of identical twins. Study-wide points: The more abundant beta clonotypes in cord blood had fewer insertions, and memory repertoires did not show this. Twin pairs had excess sharing that was weaker in beta out-of-frame sequences.

Germline lookup yields CDR1 ENHRY and CDR2 SYGVKD. The V and J ends lost 10 bases and 4 bases respectively, with 16 bases between them. This CDR3 region has 14 residues. Note on this clonotype: The antigen remains unidentified.

Each CDR3 protein is one row after TCRdb ran MiXCR on the 5' RACE reads. The sample gives about 530,000 distinct CDR3 sequences, under 25% of which show up once; more than 0.4% is in the top ten. This sample was also put to use in a study of yellow fever vaccine responses in identical twins.

The receptor was derived from a woman aged 18-29 years in good health. The chain links TRBV10-3 to TRBJ2-2; weak D call: TRBD2 (6 bases). Input material: CD4+ T cells sorted from blood. This CDR3 reads CATRRASVTGELFF. DNA for the CDR3: TGTGCCACAAGGAGGGCCTCGGTCACCGGGGAGCTGTTTTTT.